This TCR beta chain originates from a study of lymphopenia after photon versus proton radiotherapy. Study observations and caveats: Better survival with proton therapy was suggested as possible, not demonstrated. After the lymphocyte nadir, photon-treated repertoires showed oligoclonal expansion, especially of CD8+ Temra cells.

Remarks on this clone: The antigen is not known.

The V end lost 2 bases, the J end lost 1 base, and 14 bases lay between the germline ends. Germline values: CDR1 SGHTA, CDR2 FQGTGA. This CDR3 spans 17 amino acids. Profiled with immunoSEQ multiplex PCR; TCRdb holds only in-frame clones, not every one. The sample consists of around 24,000 clones, around 83% of them appearing once. Sequencing was performed on peripheral blood, taken from a patient treated with photon-based radiotherapy. This sequence joins TRBV7-3 and TRBJ2-2, with a possible D match to TRBD1 (5 bases). The TCR sequence derives from a man under 40 with gastric cancer. Here the CDR3 reads CASSLFTRQMNTGELFF. In nucleotides, the CDR3 is TGTGCCAGCAGCTTATTCACGAGACAGATGAACACCGGGGAGCTGTTTTTT.